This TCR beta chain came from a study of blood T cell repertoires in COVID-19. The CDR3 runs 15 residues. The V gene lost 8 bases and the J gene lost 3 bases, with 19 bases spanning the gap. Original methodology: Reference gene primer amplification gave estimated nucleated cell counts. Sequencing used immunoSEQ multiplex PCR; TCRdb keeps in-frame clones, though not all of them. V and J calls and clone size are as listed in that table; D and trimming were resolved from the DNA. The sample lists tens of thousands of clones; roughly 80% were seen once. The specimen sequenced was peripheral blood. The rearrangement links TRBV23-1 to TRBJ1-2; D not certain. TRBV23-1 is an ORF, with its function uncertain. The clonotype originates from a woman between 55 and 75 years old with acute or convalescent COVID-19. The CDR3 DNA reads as TGCGCCAGCTGGAATTCTCGCGGCGCAGACTATGGCTACACCTTC. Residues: CASWNSRGADYGYTF.